The sample holds a few counts of the clone carrying this TCR beta chain. The antigen remains unidentified. This sample is part of a study of identical twins. Regarding the study as a whole: Without tracking the same donors, conclusions rested on cross-sectional statistical analysis. Modelling underestimated the level of out-of-frame TCR alpha sharing observed in monozygotic twins.

One entry per CDR3 protein, called by TCRdb with MiXCR from the 5' RACE reads. The sample lists about 250,000 distinct CDR3 sequences, about 14% seen once, with 8.8% in the top ten. The CDR3 is made up of 14 amino acids. V lost 8 bases to trimming and J lost 0 bases, with 8 bases between them. Germline values: CDR1 MNHNS, CDR2 SASEGT. The source material was memory (CD45RO+) T cells sorted from blood. The receptor's source is a woman between 18 and 29 years old in good health. The V call is TRBV6-1, the J call TRBJ2-6; D possibly corresponds to TRBD1 (6 bases). The chain's CDR3 is CASGTNSGANVLTF. Here the CDR3 DNA reads TGTGCCAGCGGGACAAACTCTGGGGCCAACGTCCTGACTTTC.